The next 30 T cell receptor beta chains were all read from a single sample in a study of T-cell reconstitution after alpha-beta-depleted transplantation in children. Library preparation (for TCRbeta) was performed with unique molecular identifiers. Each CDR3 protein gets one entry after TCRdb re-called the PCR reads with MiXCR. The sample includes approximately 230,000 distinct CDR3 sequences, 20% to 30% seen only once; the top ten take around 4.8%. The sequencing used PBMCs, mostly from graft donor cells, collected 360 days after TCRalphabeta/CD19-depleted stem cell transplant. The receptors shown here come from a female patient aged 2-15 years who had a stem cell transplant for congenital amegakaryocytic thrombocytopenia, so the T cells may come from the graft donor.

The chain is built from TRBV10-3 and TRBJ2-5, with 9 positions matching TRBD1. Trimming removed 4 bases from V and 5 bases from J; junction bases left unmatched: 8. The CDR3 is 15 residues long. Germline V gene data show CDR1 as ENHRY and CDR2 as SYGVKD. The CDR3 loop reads CAISGWTGVRETQYF. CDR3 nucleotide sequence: TGTGCCATCAGTGGCTGGACAGGGGTGCGGGAGACCCAGTACTTC.

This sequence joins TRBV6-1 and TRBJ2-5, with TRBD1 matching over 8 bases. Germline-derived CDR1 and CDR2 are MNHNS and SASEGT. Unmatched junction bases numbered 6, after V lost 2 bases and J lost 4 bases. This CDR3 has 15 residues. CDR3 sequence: CASSETDRGRETQYF. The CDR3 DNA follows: TGTGCCAGCAGTGAAACAGACAGGGGCAGAGAGACCCAGTACTTC.

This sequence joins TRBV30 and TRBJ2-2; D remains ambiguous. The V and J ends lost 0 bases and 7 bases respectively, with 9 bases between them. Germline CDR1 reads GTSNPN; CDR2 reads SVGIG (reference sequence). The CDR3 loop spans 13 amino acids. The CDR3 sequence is CAWSVKLVGELFF. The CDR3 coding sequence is TGTGCCTGGAGTGTAAAGTTGGTCGGGGAGCTGTTTTTT.

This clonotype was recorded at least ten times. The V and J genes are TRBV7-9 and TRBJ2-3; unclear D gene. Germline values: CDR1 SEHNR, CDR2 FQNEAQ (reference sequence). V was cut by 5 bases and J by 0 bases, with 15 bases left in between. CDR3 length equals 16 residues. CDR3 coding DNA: TGTGCCAGCAGCACCCTGATGTGGGGTAGCACAGATACGCAGTATTTT. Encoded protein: CASSTLMWGSTDTQYF.

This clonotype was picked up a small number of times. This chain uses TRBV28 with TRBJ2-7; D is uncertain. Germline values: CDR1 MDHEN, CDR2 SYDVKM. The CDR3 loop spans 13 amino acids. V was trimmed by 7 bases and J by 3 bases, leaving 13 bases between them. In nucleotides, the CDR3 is TGTGCCAGCAAAAAGCAACAAGTCTACGAGCAGTACTTC. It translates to CASKKQQVYEQYF.

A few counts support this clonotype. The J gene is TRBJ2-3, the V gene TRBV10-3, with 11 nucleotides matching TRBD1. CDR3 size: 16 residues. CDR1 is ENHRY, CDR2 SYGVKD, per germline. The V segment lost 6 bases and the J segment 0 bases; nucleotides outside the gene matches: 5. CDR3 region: CAISRTGGKSTDTQYF. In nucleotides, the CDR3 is TGTGCCATCAGCCGGACAGGGGGCAAGAGCACAGATACGCAGTATTTT.

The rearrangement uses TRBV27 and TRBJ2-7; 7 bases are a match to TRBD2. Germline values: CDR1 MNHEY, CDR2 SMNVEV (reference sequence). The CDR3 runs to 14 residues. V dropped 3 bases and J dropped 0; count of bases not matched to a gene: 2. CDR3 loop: CASSFSGLSYEQYF. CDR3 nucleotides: TGTGCCAGCAGTTTTAGCGGGCTCTCCTACGAGCAGTACTTC.

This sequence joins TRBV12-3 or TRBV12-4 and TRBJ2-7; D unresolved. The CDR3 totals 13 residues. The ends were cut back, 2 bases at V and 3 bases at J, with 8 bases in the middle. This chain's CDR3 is CASSLRFNYEQYF. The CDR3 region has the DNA TGTGCCAGCAGTTTACGGTTCAACTACGAGCAGTACTTC.

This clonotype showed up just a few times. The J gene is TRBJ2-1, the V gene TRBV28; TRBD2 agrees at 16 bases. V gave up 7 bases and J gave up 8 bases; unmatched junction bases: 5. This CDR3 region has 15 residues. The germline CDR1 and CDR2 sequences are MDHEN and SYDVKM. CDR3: CASTKGTSGRDEQFF. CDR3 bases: TGTGCCAGCACCAAAGGGACTAGCGGGAGGGATGAGCAGTTCTTC.

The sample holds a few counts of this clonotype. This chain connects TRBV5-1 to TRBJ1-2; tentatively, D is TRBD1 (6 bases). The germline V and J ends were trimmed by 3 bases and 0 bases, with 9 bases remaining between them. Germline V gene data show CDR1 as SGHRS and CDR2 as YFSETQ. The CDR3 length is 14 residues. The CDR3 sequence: CASSYGTSNYGYTF. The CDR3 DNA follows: TGCGCCAGCAGCTATGGGACATCTAACTATGGCTACACCTTC.

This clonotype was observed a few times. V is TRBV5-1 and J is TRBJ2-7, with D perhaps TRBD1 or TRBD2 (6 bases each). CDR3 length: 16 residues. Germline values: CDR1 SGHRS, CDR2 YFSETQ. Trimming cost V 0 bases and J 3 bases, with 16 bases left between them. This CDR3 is CASSLAGSGGGYEQYF. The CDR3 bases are TGCGCCAGCAGCTTGGCTGGTTCCGGGGGCGGCTACGAGCAGTACTTC.

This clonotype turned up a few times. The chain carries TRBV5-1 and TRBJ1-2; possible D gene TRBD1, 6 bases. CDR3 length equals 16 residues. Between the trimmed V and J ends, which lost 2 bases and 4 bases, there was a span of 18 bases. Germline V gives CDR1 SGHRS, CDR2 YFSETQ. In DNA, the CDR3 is TGCGCCAGCAGCTTTGGGGCGAAAGGGGGTATCTATGGCTACACCTTC. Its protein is CASSFGAKGGIYGYTF.

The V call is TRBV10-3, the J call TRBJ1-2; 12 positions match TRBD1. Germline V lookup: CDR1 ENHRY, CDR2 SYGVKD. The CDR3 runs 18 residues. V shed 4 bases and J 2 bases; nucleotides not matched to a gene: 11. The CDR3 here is CAISGTPGQGARNYGYTF. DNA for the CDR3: TGTGCCATCAGTGGAACGCCGGGACAGGGGGCAAGAAACTATGGCTACACCTTC.

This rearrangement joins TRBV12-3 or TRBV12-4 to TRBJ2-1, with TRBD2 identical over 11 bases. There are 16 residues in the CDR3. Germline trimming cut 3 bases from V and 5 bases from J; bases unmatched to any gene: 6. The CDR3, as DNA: TGTGCCAGCAGTTTTGGGACTAGCGGATACCACAATGAGCAGTTCTTC. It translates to CASSFGTSGYHNEQFF.

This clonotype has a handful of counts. The CDR3 region has the DNA TGCAGTGCCCCAAACCGAAATCGGGTAGCGGGCCCCCGTGGGGAGGAAAAAGAGACCCAGTACTTC. It is translated as CSAPNRNRVAGPRGEEKETQYF. This sequence joins TRBV20-1 and TRBJ2-5; TRBD2 matches 7 bases. Germline-derived CDR1 and CDR2 are DFQATT and SNEGSKA (reference sequence). The CDR3 is 22 residues long. V lost 6 bases to trimming and J lost 3 bases; unmatched junction nucleotides: 34.

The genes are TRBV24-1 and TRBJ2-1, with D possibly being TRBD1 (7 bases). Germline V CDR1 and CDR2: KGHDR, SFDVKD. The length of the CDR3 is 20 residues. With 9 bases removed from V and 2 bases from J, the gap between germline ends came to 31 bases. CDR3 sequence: CATERDSATRGVNPYNEQFF. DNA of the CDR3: TGTGCCACCGAAAGGGACAGCGCTACCCGCGGGGTTAACCCCTACAATGAGCAGTTCTTC.

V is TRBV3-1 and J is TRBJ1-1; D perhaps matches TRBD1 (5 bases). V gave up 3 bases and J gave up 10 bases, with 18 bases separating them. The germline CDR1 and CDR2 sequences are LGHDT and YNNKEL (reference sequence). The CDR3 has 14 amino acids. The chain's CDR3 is CASSHLGRTMGAFF. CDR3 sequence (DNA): TGTGCCAGCAGCCACCTGGGACGGACGATGGGAGCTTTCTTT.

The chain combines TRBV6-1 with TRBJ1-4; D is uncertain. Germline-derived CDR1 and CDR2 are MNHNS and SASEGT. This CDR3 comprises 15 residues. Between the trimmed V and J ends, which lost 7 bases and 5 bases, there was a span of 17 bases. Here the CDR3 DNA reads TGTGCCAGCATCGATCTCCCTTCCCCGAATGAAAAACTGTTTTTT. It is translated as CASIDLPSPNEKLFF.

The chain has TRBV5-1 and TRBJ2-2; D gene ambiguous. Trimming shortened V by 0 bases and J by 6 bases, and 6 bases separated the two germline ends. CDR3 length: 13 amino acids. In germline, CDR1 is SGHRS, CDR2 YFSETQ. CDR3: CASSLGGPGELFF. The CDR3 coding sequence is TGCGCCAGCAGCTTGGGGGGTCCCGGGGAGCTGTTTTTT. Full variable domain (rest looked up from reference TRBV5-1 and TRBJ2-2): KAGVTQTPRYLIKTRGQQVTLSCSPISGHRSVSWYQQTPGQGLQFLFEYFSETQRNKGNFPGRFSGRQFSNSRSEMNVSTLELGDSALYLCASSLGGPGELFFGEGSRLTVL.

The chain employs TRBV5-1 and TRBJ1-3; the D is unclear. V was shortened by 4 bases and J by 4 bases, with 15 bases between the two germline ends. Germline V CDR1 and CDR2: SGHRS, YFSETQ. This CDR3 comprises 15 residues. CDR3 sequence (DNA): TGCGCCAGCAGCCTCGCCGGTCTTTCAGGAAACACCATATATTTT. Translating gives CASSLAGLSGNTIYF. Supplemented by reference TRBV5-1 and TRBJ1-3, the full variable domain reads KAGVTQTPRYLIKTRGQQVTLSCSPISGHRSVSWYQQTPGQGLQFLFEYFSETQRNKGNFPGRFSGRQFSNSRSEMNVSTLELGDSALYLCASSLAGLSGNTIYFGEGSWLTVV.

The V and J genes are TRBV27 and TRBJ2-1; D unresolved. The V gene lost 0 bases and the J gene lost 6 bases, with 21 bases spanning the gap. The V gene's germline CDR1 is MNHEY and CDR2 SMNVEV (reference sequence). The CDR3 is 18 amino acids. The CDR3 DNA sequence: TGTGCCAGCAGTTTATCCGGGCCAAGGGCTCGATCGGCCAATGAGCAGTTCTTC. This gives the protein CASSLSGPRARSANEQFF.

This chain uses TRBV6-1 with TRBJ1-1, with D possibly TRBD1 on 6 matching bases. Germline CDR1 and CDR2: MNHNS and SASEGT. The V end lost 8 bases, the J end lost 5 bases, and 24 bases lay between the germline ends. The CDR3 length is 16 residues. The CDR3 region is CASYTSAFLGGTEAFF. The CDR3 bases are TGTGCCAGCTATACATCGGCCTTCTTAGGGGGGACTGAAGCTTTCTTT.

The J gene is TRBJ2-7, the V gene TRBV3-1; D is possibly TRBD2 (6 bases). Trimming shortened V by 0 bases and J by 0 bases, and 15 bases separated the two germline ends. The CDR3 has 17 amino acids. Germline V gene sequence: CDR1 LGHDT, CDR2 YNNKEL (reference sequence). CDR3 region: CASSQDGGASYSYEQYF. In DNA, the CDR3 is TGTGCCAGCAGCCAAGATGGCGGGGCCTCTTACTCCTACGAGCAGTACTTC.

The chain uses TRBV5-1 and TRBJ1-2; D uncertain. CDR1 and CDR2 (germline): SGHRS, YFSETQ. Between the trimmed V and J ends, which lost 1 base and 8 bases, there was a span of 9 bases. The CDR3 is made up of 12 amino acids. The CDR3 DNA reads TGCGCCAGCAGCTTGTCTGGGCAAGGCTACACCTTC. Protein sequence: CASSLSGQGYTF.

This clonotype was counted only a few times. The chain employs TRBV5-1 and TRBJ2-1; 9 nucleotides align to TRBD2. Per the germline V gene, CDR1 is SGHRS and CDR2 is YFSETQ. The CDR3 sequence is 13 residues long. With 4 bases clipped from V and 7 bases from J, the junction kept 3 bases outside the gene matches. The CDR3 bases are TGCGCCAGCAGCGTGCTAGCGGGGAATGAGCAGTTCTTC. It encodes CASSVLAGNEQFF.

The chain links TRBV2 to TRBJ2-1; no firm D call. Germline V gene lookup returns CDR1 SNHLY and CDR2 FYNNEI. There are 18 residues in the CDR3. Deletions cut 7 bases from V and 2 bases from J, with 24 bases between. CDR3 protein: CASISPRILRFTYNEQFF. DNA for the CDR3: TGTGCCAGCATCTCGCCCCGTATTTTGCGGTTCACCTACAATGAGCAGTTCTTC.

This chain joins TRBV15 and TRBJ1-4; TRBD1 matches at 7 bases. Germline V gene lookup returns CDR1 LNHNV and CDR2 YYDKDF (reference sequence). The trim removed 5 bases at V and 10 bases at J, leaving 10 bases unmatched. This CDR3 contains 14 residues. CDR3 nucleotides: TGTGCCACCAGCCGAACAGGGGAGGGAGTAAAACTGTTTTTT. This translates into CATSRTGEGVKLFF.

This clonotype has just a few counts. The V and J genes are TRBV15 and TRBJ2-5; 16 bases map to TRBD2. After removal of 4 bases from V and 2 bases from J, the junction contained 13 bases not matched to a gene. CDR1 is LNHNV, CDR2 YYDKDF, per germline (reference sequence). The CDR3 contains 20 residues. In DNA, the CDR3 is TGTGCCACCAGCAAATCCGGGACTAGCGGGAGGGTCTTGGGACAAGAGACCCAGTACTTC. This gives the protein CATSKSGTSGRVLGQETQYF.

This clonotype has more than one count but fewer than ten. CDR3 sequence reads: CASSLWQASTDTQYF. For the CDR3, the DNA is TGTGCCAGCAGCCTGTGGCAGGCTAGCACAGATACGCAGTATTTT. The chain recombines TRBV14 with TRBJ2-3, with no clear D. The V gene lost 4 bases and the J gene lost 0 bases, with 11 bases spanning the gap. From germline, CDR1 is SGHDN and CDR2 FVKESK. There are 15 residues in the CDR3.

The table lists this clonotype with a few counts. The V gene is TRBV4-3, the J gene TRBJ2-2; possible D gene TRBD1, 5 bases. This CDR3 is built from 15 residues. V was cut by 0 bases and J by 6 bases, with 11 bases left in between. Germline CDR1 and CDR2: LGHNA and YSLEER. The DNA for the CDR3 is TGCGCCAGCAGCCAAGATATTGCAGGGCCCGGGGAGCTGTTTTTT. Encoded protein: CASSQDIAGPGELFF.